A single sample is the source of the 32 T cell receptor beta chains below, sequenced in a study of T cells in Graves' hyperthyroidism and ophthalmopathy. RNA transcripts were the template for amplifying TCR beta CDR3 regions. The HTBI set primed first-round TCR CDR3 RT-PCR. MiXCR, applied by TCRdb to the multiplex PCR reads, yields one record per CDR3 protein. The table lists 460,000 or so distinct CDR3 sequences, roughly an eighth of them singletons, with 15% to 20% in the top ten. Sequenced: blood. The receptors were sampled from a woman younger than 30 with Graves' hyperthyroidism.

In this sample, this clonotype turned up many times. The rearrangement uses TRBV7-3 and TRBJ1-1; a weak D match, TRBD1 (5 bases). CDR1 and CDR2 (germline): SGHTA, FQGTGA. V lost 5 bases and J 5 bases, leaving 21 bases between the germline ends. The length of the CDR3 is 16 residues. The CDR3 nucleotides read TGTGCCAGCAGCCGAAATACAGGCGCCGTGGGGACTGAAGCTTTCTTT. Translated, it gives CASSRNTGAVGTEAFF.

This clonotype was counted many times. The chain links TRBV11-3 to TRBJ1-6; D not certain. Trimming shortened V by 1 base and J by 5 bases, and 9 bases separated the two germline ends. Germline V gives CDR1 SGHNT, CDR2 YENEEA. CDR3 size: 15 residues. As DNA, the CDR3 is TGTGCCAGCAGCTTAGTGGGGATACATAATTCACCCCTCCACTTT. It encodes CASSLVGIHNSPLHF.

V usage is TRBV3-1 and J usage is TRBJ1-2; the D gene is possibly TRBD1 (5 bases). The CDR3 is 13 amino acids. Germline V gene sequence: CDR1 LGHDT, CDR2 YNNKEL (reference sequence). V dropped 0 bases and J dropped 4 bases, with 6 bases sitting between them. The CDR3 protein is CASSQEGAYGYTF. The CDR3 DNA reads TGTGCCAGCAGCCAAGAAGGGGCCTATGGCTACACCTTC.

The table lists this clonotype with a few counts. This chain connects TRBV5-1 to TRBJ1-1; 7 nucleotides agree with TRBD1. CDR3 length: 14 residues. CDR1 is SGHRS and CDR2 is YFSETQ in the germline V gene. Trimming at V came to 4 bases and at J to 1 base, leaving 4 bases not matched to a gene. CDR3 protein: CASSLYRGNTEAFF. The CDR3 bases are TGCGCCAGCAGCCTATACAGGGGGAACACTGAAGCTTTCTTT.

This clonotype came up many times. J is TRBJ1-1 and V is TRBV5-4; 8 bases line up with TRBD1. Germline CDR1 reads SGHNT; CDR2 reads YYREEE (reference sequence). J lost 3 bases, V lost 7 bases, and 11 bases had no gene match. This CDR3 comprises 15 residues. The CDR3 nucleotides read TGTGCCAGCTTAGACAGGGGTGAGTGGGACACTGAAGCTTTCTTT. Translated, it gives CASLDRGEWDTEAFF. Using reference TRBV5-4 and TRBJ1-1 for the parts outside the CDR3, the full variable domain is ETGVTQSPTHLIKTRGQQVTLRCSSQSGHNTVSWYQQALGQGPQFIFQYYREEENGRGNFPPRFSGLQFPNYSSELNVNALELDDSALYLCASLDRGEWDTEAFFGQGTRLTVV.

This clonotype occurred a few times. This rearrangement joins TRBV12-3 or TRBV12-4 to TRBJ2-7; D may correspond to TRBD1 or TRBD2 (6 bases each). The CDR3 consists of 15 residues. Trimming took 5 bases from V and 3 from J, leaving 17 bases between them. This chain's CDR3 is CASSPLGGTNYEQYV. The CDR3, as DNA: TGTGCCAGCAGTCCCCTAGGGGGGACCAACTACGAGCAGTACGTC.

The chain couples TRBV6-2 or TRBV6-3 to TRBJ1-2; perhaps TRBD1 as D (6 bases). Trimming left V 0 bases short and J 1 base short, with 15 bases between. The CDR3 length is 17 residues. The germline gives CDR1 MNHEY, CDR2 SVGEGT. CDR3 nucleotide sequence: TGTGCCAGCAGTTACTCGCAGGCGGGGGCCCATAACTATGGCTACACCTTC. Amino acids: CASSYSQAGAHNYGYTF.

This clonotype was observed many times. This sequence joins TRBV6-1 and TRBJ2-1; D possibly corresponds to TRBD2 (5 bases). The CDR3 loop spans 16 amino acids. The V gene lost 5 bases and the J gene lost 8 bases, with 22 bases spanning the gap. The germline V gene encodes CDR1 MNHNS and CDR2 SASEGT. The CDR3 nucleotides read TGTGCCAGCAGTCAAACTCTAACGGGATTGAAGTATGAGCAGTTCTTC. It encodes CASSQTLTGLKYEQFF.

This clonotype was counted at least ten times. J is TRBJ2-3 and V is TRBV11-1; TRBD1 agrees at 10 bases. CDR3 size: 15 residues. V shed 5 bases, J shed 5 bases, and the junction held 7 bases outside the gene matches. Germline-derived CDR1 and CDR2 are SGHAT and FQDESV (reference sequence). The CDR3 DNA reads TGTGCCAGCAGCCTGTGGGGACAGGGGATAGATACGCAGTATTTT. Translation: CASSLWGQGIDTQYF.

J is TRBJ1-6 and V is TRBV5-1, with D unclear. Looked up from germline, CDR1 is SGHRS and CDR2 is YFSETQ. The CDR3 spans 13 residues. The germline V and J ends were trimmed by 2 bases and 9 bases, with 9 bases remaining between them. The CDR3 region is CASSFRFGSPLHF. In DNA, the CDR3 is TGCGCCAGCAGCTTCAGGTTCGGTTCACCCCTCCACTTT.

This clonotype occurred many times. V is TRBV12-3 or TRBV12-4 and J is TRBJ1-1, with D maybe TRBD1 (5 bases). Trimming shortened V by 2 bases and J by 4 bases, and 17 bases separated the two germline ends. CDR3 length: 16 residues. CDR3 region: CASSLPQTAFGTEAFF. CDR3 bases: TGTGCCAGCAGTTTACCCCAGACAGCCTTTGGCACTGAAGCTTTCTTT.

This clonotype appeared many times. The chain recombines TRBV3-1 with TRBJ1-1, with 10 bases identical to TRBD1. V lost 3 bases, J lost 1 base, and 5 bases stayed unmatched. The CDR3 loop spans 16 amino acids. Germline-derived CDR1 and CDR2 are LGHDT and YNNKEL (reference sequence). The CDR3, as DNA: TGTGCCAGCAGCCATTGGGACAGGGGAGGGAACACTGAAGCTTTCTTT. As protein: CASSHWDRGGNTEAFF. Full variable domain (rest looked up from reference TRBV3-1 and TRBJ1-1): DTAVSQTPKYLVTQMGNDKSIKCEQNLGHDTMYWYKQDSKKFLKIMFSYNNKELIINETVPNRFSPKSPDKAHLNLHINSLELGDSAVYFCASSHWDRGGNTEAFFGQGTRLTVV.

The sample holds many counts of this clonotype. The chain combines TRBV6-1 with TRBJ2-2; 10 nucleotides align to TRBD2. The V gene's germline CDR1 is MNHNS and CDR2 SASEGT. This CDR3 has 19 residues. V shed 4 bases and J 3 bases; nucleotides not matched to a gene: 14. CDR3 DNA sequence: TGTGCCAGCAGTGTCTTAGCGGGAGGCCTCTTATCCTACACCGGGGAGCTGTTTTTT. Protein sequence: CASSVLAGGLLSYTGELFF.

This clonotype was counted many times. This chain's CDR3 is CSAHLAGSSQQYF. CDR3 DNA sequence: TGCAGTGCTCATCTAGCGGGATCATCCCAGCAGTACTTC. The chain has TRBV20-1 and TRBJ2-7; the match to TRBD2 covers 9 bases. V trimming: 5 bases; J trimming: 8 bases; junction bases outside the gene matches: 10. The germline CDR1 and CDR2 sequences are DFQATT and SNEGSKA (reference sequence). The CDR3 is made up of 13 amino acids.

This CDR3 is CAISERTGTAQGTQYF. CDR3 sequence (DNA): TGTGCCATCAGTGAGCGGACAGGGACGGCACAAGGTACGCAGTATTTT. The gene calls are TRBV10-3 and TRBJ2-3; 8 bases fit TRBD1. J gave up 8 bases and V 2 bases, and 12 bases lay outside the gene matches. The CDR3 loop spans 16 amino acids. Germline V gene sequence: CDR1 ENHRY, CDR2 SYGVKD.

The chain couples TRBV10-3 to TRBJ1-6; 9 bases are shared with TRBD1. This CDR3 comprises 15 residues. With V trimmed by 5 bases and J by 9 bases, 8 bases remained unmatched. Germline values: CDR1 ENHRY, CDR2 SYGVKD. The CDR3 DNA sequence: TGTGCCATCAGTTCTCAGGACAGGGGAAGTTCACCCCTCCACTTT. Its protein is CAISSQDRGSSPLHF.

This clonotype has at least ten counts. CDR3 in DNA: TGTGCCAGCAGTGACGTGCGGACCCAGTACTTC. This encodes CASSDVRTQYF. The chain couples TRBV6-1 to TRBJ2-5; D is unresolved. Germline values: CDR1 MNHNS, CDR2 SASEGT. Deletions cut 3 bases from V and 7 bases from J, with 6 bases between. The CDR3 extends over 11 amino acids.

The chain carries TRBV19 and TRBJ1-5, with D hard to call. This CDR3 comprises 16 residues. Germline V gene data show CDR1 as LNHDA and CDR2 as SQIVND (reference sequence). V lost 6 bases and J lost 4, with 19 bases in between. In DNA, the CDR3 is TGTGCCAGTAGCACCCCGCCGGGGTCCTCTAATCAGCCCCAGCATTTT. This codes for CASSTPPGSSNQPQHF.

This clonotype was seen repeatedly, ten times or more. The chain uses TRBV7-8 and TRBJ1-2; 7 bases map to TRBD1. Unmatched junction bases numbered 9, after V lost 5 bases and J lost 0 bases. Per germline, CDR1 SGHVS and CDR2 FQNEAQ. This CDR3 has 16 residues. The CDR3 here is CASSPFGQVSNYGYTF. The CDR3 DNA sequence: TGTGCCAGCAGCCCCTTCGGACAGGTCTCTAACTATGGCTACACCTTC.

This clonotype has more than one count but fewer than ten. For the CDR3, the DNA is TGTGCCAGTACCGAAAGGGGCAGGGTGAAGGGCTACACCTTC. It translates to CASTERGRVKGYTF. The chain couples TRBV19 to TRBJ1-2; the D gene is possibly TRBD1 (5 bases). V lost 7 bases, J lost 8 bases, and 20 bases lay in between. The CDR3 spans 14 residues. CDR1 is LNHDA and CDR2 is SQIVND in the germline V gene (reference sequence).

The rearrangement joins TRBV19 to TRBJ1-1; 8 nucleotides align to TRBD1. J lost 7 bases, V lost 7 bases, and 5 bases had no gene match. The germline gives CDR1 LNHDA, CDR2 SQIVND (reference sequence). This CDR3 comprises 12 residues. The CDR3: CASTQGAGEAFF. The CDR3 DNA is TGTGCCAGTACCCAGGGGGCCGGTGAAGCTTTCTTT.

This clonotype was picked up many times. This chain joins TRBV7-8 and TRBJ2-2; D is ambiguous. The germline V and J ends were trimmed by 5 bases and 7 bases, with 8 bases remaining between them. This CDR3 region has 12 residues. Germline V gene lookup returns CDR1 SGHVS and CDR2 FQNEAQ. The CDR3 reads CASSEAGGELFF. The CDR3 nucleotides are TGTGCCAGCAGCGAAGCCGGCGGGGAGCTGTTTTTT.

This clonotype was recorded a few times. This sequence joins TRBV20-1 and TRBJ1-2; possible D gene TRBD1, 5 bases. The length of the CDR3 is 17 residues. Germline loops: CDR1 DFQATT, CDR2 SNEGSKA (reference sequence). The V gene lost 0 bases and the J gene lost 5 bases, with 22 bases spanning the gap. The CDR3: CSAREGSGYRSLYGYTF. The CDR3 DNA is TGCAGTGCTAGAGAGGGGTCAGGGTATAGGTCGTTGTATGGCTACACCTTC.

This clonotype has at least ten counts. The V gene is TRBV5-1, the J gene TRBJ2-6; no reliable D call. Germline CDR1 and CDR2: SGHRS and YFSETQ. V was shortened by 0 bases and J by 0 bases, with 10 bases between the two germline ends. The CDR3 runs to 17 residues. The CDR3 DNA reads as TGCGCCAGCAGCTTGGACCTCCCTCCCTCTGGGGCCAACGTCCTGACTTTC. Its protein is CASSLDLPPSGANVLTF.

This clonotype was seen ten or more times. The chain has TRBV20-1 and TRBJ1-4, with TRBD1 matching 8 bases. The CDR3 has 14 amino acids. Germline values: CDR1 DFQATT, CDR2 SNEGSKA (reference sequence). V was clipped by 0 bases and J by 7 bases; unmatched bases: 4. The CDR3 DNA sequence: TGCAGTGCTAGAGAGGGACAGGAGCTTGAAAAACTGTTTTTT. Translating gives CSAREGQELEKLFF.

This clonotype was seen repeatedly, ten times or more. V usage is TRBV12-3 or TRBV12-4 and J usage is TRBJ2-3, with 11 bases fitting TRBD2. The V and J ends lost 1 base and 4 bases, in that order; junction bases with no gene match: 7. There are 17 residues in the CDR3. The CDR3 reads CASSLEGSGRVPDTQYF. The CDR3 bases are TGTGCCAGCAGTTTAGAGGGTAGCGGGAGGGTTCCAGATACGCAGTATTTT.

This clonotype was seen repeatedly, ten times or more. The V call is TRBV18, the J call TRBJ2-1, with D unclear. Trimming left V 0 bases short and J 4 bases short, with 4 bases between. This CDR3 is 13 amino acids long. Per the germline V gene, CDR1 is KGHSH and CDR2 is LQKENI. CDR3 coding DNA: TGTGCCAGCTCACCACCCGTATACAATGAGCAGTTCTTC. Translated, it gives CASSPPVYNEQFF.

As concerns this clonotype: This sequence may be a read error, since a much larger clone differs from it by one base. Because the CDR3 is missing its conserved closing phenylalanine or tryptophan, this is likely a read error. The V gene is TRBV6-2 or TRBV6-3, the J gene TRBJ2-2, with TRBD2 matching over 8 bases. Trimming took 5 bases from V and 5 from J; bases not matched to a gene: 10. CDR3 size: 16 residues. Germline V gene lookup returns CDR1 MNHEY and CDR2 SVGEGT. The CDR3, as DNA: TGTGCCAGCAGTCCCGGGACGGGAGGGGATACCGGGGAGCTGTTTCTT. The encoded protein is CASSPGTGGDTGELFL.

CDR3: CASSTGGQRVPSYNEQFF. Written as DNA, the CDR3 is TGTGCCAGCAGCACAGGGGGCCAAAGGGTCCCCTCCTACAATGAGCAGTTCTTC. The J gene is TRBJ2-1, the V gene TRBV14; 9 bases fit TRBD1. Unmatched junction bases numbered 11, after V lost 5 bases and J lost 0 bases. The CDR3 has 18 amino acids. Per germline, CDR1 SGHDN and CDR2 FVKESK.

This clonotype was detected many times. The rearrangement uses TRBV7-3 and TRBJ2-1; 8 nucleotides match TRBD2. V gave up 0 bases and J gave up 5 bases; unmatched junction bases: 3. Looked up from germline, CDR1 is SGHTA and CDR2 is FQGTGA. This CDR3 spans 15 amino acids. CDR3 sequence reads: CASSLTSGENNEQFF. CDR3 in DNA: TGTGCCAGCAGCTTAACTAGCGGGGAAAACAATGAGCAGTTCTTC.

The table lists this clonotype with many counts. The V call is TRBV10-3, the J call TRBJ2-3; D might be TRBD1 (6 bases). The germline CDR1 and CDR2 sequences are ENHRY and SYGVKD. This CDR3 has 14 residues. V lost 6 bases and J 2 bases, leaving 12 bases between the germline ends. CDR3 region: CAIRPGQLTDTQYF. CDR3 nucleotides: TGTGCCATCAGGCCGGGACAACTCACAGATACGCAGTATTTT.

This clonotype turned up a few times. The V gene is TRBV15, the J gene TRBJ2-1, with 9 nucleotides matching TRBD2. J was trimmed by 8 bases and V by 10 bases; bases with no gene match: 12. Per the germline V gene, CDR1 is LNHNV and CDR2 is YYDKDF (reference sequence). The CDR3 is 14 residues long. The CDR3 coding sequence is TGTGCCAGCCGGTCAGGCGGGAGGGAGGATGAGCAGTTCTTC. Its protein is CASRSGGREDEQFF.